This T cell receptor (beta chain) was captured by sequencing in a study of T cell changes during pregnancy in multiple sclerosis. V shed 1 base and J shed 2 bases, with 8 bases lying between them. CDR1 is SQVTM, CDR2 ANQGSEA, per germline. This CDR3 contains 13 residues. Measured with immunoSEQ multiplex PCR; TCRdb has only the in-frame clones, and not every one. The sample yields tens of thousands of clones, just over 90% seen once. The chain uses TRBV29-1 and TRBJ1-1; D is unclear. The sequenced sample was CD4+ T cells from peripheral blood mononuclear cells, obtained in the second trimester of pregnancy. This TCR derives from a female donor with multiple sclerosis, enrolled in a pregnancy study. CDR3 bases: TGCAGCGTTGAAGCCCTTTTTAACACTGAAGCTTTCTTT. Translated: CSVEALFNTEAFF.